What follows are 13 T cell receptor beta chains derived from one specimen sequenced in a study of CD8+ T cells in alopecia areata. Isolated RNA was reverse transcribed into cDNA used as the sequencing template. Clones were read by immunoSEQ multiplex PCR, and TCRdb kept only the in-frame ones, dropping some. The data hold hundreds of thousands of clones, with roughly 57% observed a single time. The specimen was CD4+ T cells sorted from blood, collected at week 0. The receptor set was obtained from a human donor with alopecia areata.

The chain recombines TRBV7-2 with TRBJ1-1; D uncertain. V lost 2 bases to trimming and J lost 1 base, with 11 bases between them. Germline V gives CDR1 SGHTA, CDR2 FQGNSA. There are 15 residues in the CDR3. CDR3 coding DNA: TGTGCCAGCAGCTTATCAAGGGCACGGAACACTGAAGCTTTCTTT. Protein product: CASSLSRARNTEAFF.

The chain employs TRBV29-1 and TRBJ2-5, with 7 bases aligning to TRBD1. The V and J ends lost 7 bases and 6 bases, in that order; junction bases with no gene match: 8. From germline, CDR1 is SQVTM and CDR2 ANQGSEA. The CDR3 spans 12 residues. The CDR3 sequence is CSARQGGKTQYF. CDR3 DNA sequence: TGCAGCGCTCGACAGGGTGGGAAGACCCAGTACTTC.

There are a few counts of this clone. The rearrangement links TRBV7-9 to TRBJ2-1, with TRBD2 identical over 12 bases. The CDR3 sequence is 16 residues long. Germline values: CDR1 SEHNR, CDR2 FQNEAQ (reference sequence). V shed 3 bases and J 3 bases; nucleotides not matched to a gene: 3. This chain's CDR3 is CASSFRLAGDYNEQFF. The DNA of the CDR3 is TGTGCCAGCAGCTTCCGACTAGCGGGAGACTACAATGAGCAGTTCTTC.

The chain recombines TRBV29-1 with TRBJ1-2; D might be TRBD1 (5 bases). V was clipped by 4 bases and J by 7 bases, with 16 bases between them. Germline values: CDR1 SQVTM, CDR2 ANQGSEA. This CDR3 region has 13 residues. CDR3 sequence reads: CSVGAFLGVGYTF. The CDR3, as DNA: TGCAGCGTTGGGGCCTTCCTGGGGGTTGGCTACACCTTC.

The V and J genes are TRBV11-1 and TRBJ2-5; weak D call: TRBD1 (5 bases). The CDR3 runs 14 residues. Germline loops: CDR1 SGHAT, CDR2 FQDESV (reference sequence). Trimming removed 1 base at V and 4 bases at J, with 10 bases between. Here the CDR3 reads CASSLEPGIETQYF. As DNA, the CDR3 is TGTGCCAGCAGCTTAGAACCAGGGATAGAGACCCAGTACTTC.

This CDR3 is CASSLVGQDTEAFF. The CDR3 bases are TGCGCCAGCAGCTTGGTGGGGCAGGACACTGAAGCTTTCTTT. V usage is TRBV5-1 and J usage is TRBJ1-1; TRBD1 might be the D (5 bases). The CDR3 has 14 amino acids. Trimming pared 0 bases from V and 3 bases from J, leaving 9 bases between. Germline V CDR1 and CDR2: SGHRS, YFSETQ.

This clone turned up a few times. The gene calls are TRBV9 and TRBJ2-3; a possible D gene is TRBD2 (6 bases). Germline-derived CDR1 and CDR2 are SGDLS and YYNGEE. CDR3 length equals 11 residues. The V gene lost 4 bases and the J gene lost 6 bases, with 6 bases spanning the gap. The CDR3 DNA is TGTGCCAGCAGCCGGGGGGATACGCAGTATTTT. Translated, it gives CASSRGDTQYF.

This rearrangement joins TRBV29-1 to TRBJ2-2, with 9 bases aligning to TRBD1. The germline V gene has CDR1 SQVTM and CDR2 ANQGSEA. V gave up 1 base and J gave up 4 bases; unmatched junction bases: 4. The CDR3 covers 15 residues. The CDR3 is CSVEGGQGSTGELFF. In nucleotides, the CDR3 is TGCAGCGTTGAAGGGGGACAGGGTAGCACCGGGGAGCTGTTTTTT.

V is TRBV20-1 and J is TRBJ2-7; D perhaps matches TRBD2 (5 bases). The CDR3 runs 11 residues. Trimming cost V 3 bases and J 7 bases, with 10 bases left between them. The germline CDR1 and CDR2 sequences are DFQATT and SNEGSKA (reference sequence). The CDR3 region has the DNA TGCAGTGCTAGCGGGATGGGAGAGCAGTACTTC. Translating it yields CSASGMGEQYF.

This clone was seen only a few times. The rearrangement joins TRBV29-1 to TRBJ1-2; TRBD1 might be the D (6 bases). With 7 bases removed from V and 6 bases from J, the gap between germline ends came to 21 bases. The CDR3 runs to 14 residues. Germline V gene data show CDR1 as SQVTM and CDR2 as ANQGSEA. The CDR3 region is CSATEGGRINGYTF. The CDR3 DNA reads TGCAGCGCCACTGAGGGGGGGCGGATCAATGGCTACACCTTC.

The V gene is TRBV27, the J gene TRBJ2-1; 10 bases are shared with TRBD1. The CDR3 is 13 residues long. CDR1 and CDR2 from the germline V gene are MNHEY and SMNVEV (reference sequence). The junction had 2 bases not matched to a gene; V was cut back by 6 bases and J by 6 bases. Here the CDR3 reads CASRRTGGNEQFF. The CDR3 DNA reads TGTGCCAGCAGAAGGACAGGGGGCAATGAGCAGTTCTTC.

The rearrangement uses TRBV30 and TRBJ2-3, with TRBD2 matching over 12 bases. The germline CDR1 and CDR2 sequences are GTSNPN and SVGIG (reference sequence). The CDR3 runs 15 residues. V lost 3 bases to trimming and J lost 2 bases; unmatched junction nucleotides: 3. As DNA, the CDR3 is TGTGCCTGGAGAAGGACTAGCGGGGCCACAGATACGCAGTATTTT. As protein: CAWRRTSGATDTQYF.

The V and J genes are TRBV9 and TRBJ2-7; TRBD1 matches 7 bases. Germline lookup yields CDR1 SGDLS and CDR2 YYNGEE. This CDR3 region has 14 residues. Trimming at V came to 4 bases and at J to 1 base, leaving 5 bases not matched to a gene. The CDR3 sequence: CASSPPGQSYEQYF. CDR3 DNA: TGTGCCAGCAGCCCACCGGGACAGTCCTACGAGCAGTACTTC.